Below, 26 T cell receptor beta chains from the same sample are listed, as sequenced in a study of molecular identifiers for immune sequencing clone quantification. TCRdb processed the PCR reads anew with MiXCR; each CDR3 protein has one entry. The table records 100,000 or so distinct CDR3 sequences, roughly a third of them present only once. Sequencing was performed on naive CD8+ T cells from blood, with Jurkat cell RNA spiked in. The subset is: FACS-sorted CD8+CD4-CCR7+CD45RA+ naive T cells. These receptors came from a human donor in good health. Some libraries in this study had Jurkat cell RNA spiked in.

The genes are TRBV28 and TRBJ2-3, with 12 nucleotides matching TRBD2. The CDR3 contains 16 residues. V lost 5 bases, J lost 4 bases, and 7 bases stayed unmatched. Germline CDR1 reads MDHEN; CDR2 reads SYDVKM. CDR3 protein: CASSLPTSGSSDTQYF. Here the CDR3 DNA reads TGTGCCAGCAGTCTCCCGACTAGCGGGAGTTCAGATACGCAGTATTTT.

The V and J genes are TRBV14 and TRBJ2-7, with a possible D match to TRBD2 (6 bases). The CDR3 contains 15 residues. Trimming took off 4 bases at V and 2 bases at J, with 15 bases between the two ends. CDR1 is SGHDN, CDR2 FVKESK, per germline. CDR3 residues: CASSRPGTPTYEQYF. In DNA, the CDR3 is TGTGCCAGCAGCCGCCCCGGGACTCCAACCTACGAGCAGTACTTC.

Remarks on this clonotype: Its ends do not fully match the called genes, so a read error is possible. The chain has TRBV2 and TRBJ1-5, with 9 bases identical to TRBD1. This CDR3 contains 15 residues. Germline values: CDR1 SNHLY, CDR2 FYNNEI. CDR3 sequence reads: CASKPGQGALQPQHF. The CDR3 DNA reads as TGTGCCAGCAAGCCGGGACAGGGAGCCCTTCAGCCCCAGCACTTT.

This clonotype was recorded a few times. Germline and junction disagree at one end, which may indicate a read error. The V gene is TRBV5-3, the J gene TRBJ2-2, with 9 bases that match TRBD2. TRBV5-3 counts as an open reading frame of uncertain function. This CDR3 is built from 17 residues. The CDR3, as DNA: TGTGCCAGCAGCTTTCAGGGTAGCGGGAGTGGGACCGGGGAGCTGTTATTT. Translation gives CASSFQGSGSGTGELLF.

Remarks on this clonotype: One end of the junction fails to match germline, which may point to a read error. The chain couples TRBV4-3 to TRBJ2-2, with D tentatively TRBD2 (6 bases). This CDR3 comprises 15 residues. Germline CDR1 reads LGHNA; CDR2 reads YSLEER. The CDR3 reads CASSQDGRTGGDLFF. CDR3 DNA sequence: TGCGCCAGCAGCCAAGATGGCAGGACTGGCGGGGACCTGTTTTTT.

The genes are TRBV11-3 and TRBJ1-5; D is undetermined. Germline CDR1 reads SGHNT; CDR2 reads YENEEA. Trimming removed 7 bases from V and 6 bases from J, with 13 bases in between. The CDR3 has 13 amino acids. The CDR3, as DNA: TGTGCCAGCATAACATGGGTGGGTCAGCCCCAGCATTTT. Protein: CASITWVGQPQHF. Looking up the rest from reference TRBV11-3 and TRBJ1-5 gives the full variable domain: EAGVVQSPRYKIIEKKQPVAFWCNPISGHNTLYWYLQNLGQGPELLIRYENEEAVDDSQLPKDRFSAERLKGVDSTLKIQPAELGDSAVYLCASITWVGQPQHFGDGTRLSIL.

The rearrangement joins TRBV11-2 to TRBJ1-4; 9 nucleotides match TRBD1. In germline, CDR1 is SGHAT, CDR2 FQNNGV. V trimming: 3 bases; J trimming: 8 bases; junction bases outside the gene matches: 7. CDR3 length equals 15 residues. CDR3 sequence: CASSFRTGVVEKLFF. CDR3 nucleotide sequence: TGTGCCAGCAGCTTTCGGACAGGGGTAGTGGAAAAACTGTTTTTT.

J is TRBJ1-1 and V is TRBV7-9; no clear D. V was clipped by 5 bases and J by 5 bases, with 12 bases between them. The CDR3 covers 13 residues. Germline V lookup: CDR1 SEHNR, CDR2 FQNEAQ (reference sequence). DNA for the CDR3: TGTGCCAGCAGCCCGCGGCCGGGAACTGAAGCTTTCTTT. Translating it yields CASSPRPGTEAFF.

This clonotype was detected many times. The chain links TRBV6-5 to TRBJ2-7, with D perhaps being TRBD1 or TRBD2 (5 bases each). The length of the CDR3 is 15 residues. Germline CDR1 MNHEY, CDR2 SVGAGI. Trimming pared 8 bases from V and 0 bases from J, leaving 17 bases between. The CDR3 loop is CASGTPGRRSYEQYF. The CDR3 DNA sequence: TGTGCCAGCGGGACGCCGGGACGCCGCTCCTACGAGCAGTACTTC.

This CDR3 is CASSLGLAGGPPDTQYF. CDR3 DNA: TGTGCCAGCAGCCTGGGACTAGCGGGAGGGCCTCCAGATACGCAGTATTTT. The chain is built from TRBV7-3 and TRBJ2-3; 16 bases fit TRBD2. The J segment lost 4 bases and the V segment lost 5 bases, leaving 6 bases of the junction unmatched. The germline gives CDR1 SGHTA, CDR2 FQGTGA. CDR3 length equals 17 residues.

This rearrangement joins TRBV15 to TRBJ1-5; D remains ambiguous. Trimming took 0 bases from V and 0 from J, leaving 6 bases between them. CDR1 and CDR2 (germline): LNHNV, YYDKDF (reference sequence). The CDR3 sequence is 15 residues long. CDR3 in DNA: TGTGCCACCAGCAGAGATATGGATAGCAATCAGCCCCAGCATTTT. Translation: CATSRDMDSNQPQHF.

The gene calls are TRBV12-3 or TRBV12-4 and TRBJ2-3; D gene unclear. The germline V and J ends were trimmed by 5 bases and 4 bases, with 10 bases remaining between them. This CDR3 has 13 amino acids. The CDR3 sequence: CASSAPIADTQYF. DNA for the CDR3: TGTGCCAGCAGTGCCCCCATAGCAGATACGCAGTATTTT.

This chain links TRBV11-2 with TRBJ2-7; the D is unclear. The CDR3 extends over 13 amino acids. The germline CDR1 and CDR2 sequences are SGHAT and FQNNGV. Trimming cost V 5 bases and J 6 bases, with 14 bases left between them. The CDR3 sequence: CASSPDSLGEQYF. The CDR3, as DNA: TGTGCCAGCAGCCCCGATTCGTTGGGCGAGCAGTACTTC.

The rearrangement uses TRBV6-6 and TRBJ1-3; 7 bases are a match to TRBD1. V gave up 8 bases and J gave up 2 bases; unmatched junction bases: 6. The CDR3 is made up of 14 amino acids. Germline CDR1 reads MNHNY; CDR2 reads SVGAGI (reference sequence). CDR3: CASSDRVTGNTIYF. CDR3 DNA: TGTGCCAGCTCCGACAGGGTCACTGGAAACACCATATATTTT.

Concerning this clonotype: The junction shows a germline mismatch at one end, possibly a read error. The CDR3 coding sequence is TGTGCCAGCAGTTTCCCTCGCCACTCTGGGGCCAACGTCCTGCCTTTC. Protein product: CASSFPRHSGANVLPF. This rearrangement joins TRBV27 to TRBJ2-6, with a possible D match to TRBD1 (5 bases). Germline V gene lookup returns CDR1 MNHEY and CDR2 SMNVEV (reference sequence). The CDR3 runs 16 residues.

Comment on this clonotype: This may arise from a read error, as a much more abundant clone is one base away. The rearrangement links TRBV7-2 to TRBJ2-5; D not resolved. CDR1 is SGHTA, CDR2 FQGNSA, per germline. The CDR3 consists of 14 residues. The CDR3 coding sequence is TGTGCCAGCAGCTTAGCCCGATCCCAAGAGACCCAGCACTTC. As protein: CASSLARSQETQHF.

The rearrangement uses TRBV10-3 and TRBJ1-1; D gene uncertain. Germline loops: CDR1 ENHRY, CDR2 SYGVKD. The CDR3 is made up of 13 amino acids. V lost 6 bases to trimming and J lost 1 base, with 9 bases between them. CDR3 nucleotides: TGTGCCATCAGAGCTGGGGAGAACACTGAAGCTTTCTTT. This gives the protein CAIRAGENTEAFF.

This clonotype was seen repeatedly, ten times or more. The chain has TRBV9 and TRBJ2-3; perhaps TRBD2 as D (5 bases). V was pared by 0 bases and J by 1 base, with 15 bases between. Germline values: CDR1 SGDLS, CDR2 YYNGEE. The CDR3 loop spans 17 amino acids. The CDR3, as DNA: TGTGCCAGCAGCGTAGTCCACTCAAGCGGTGGCACAGATACGCAGTATTTT. This translates into CASSVVHSSGGTDTQYF.

Turning to this clonotype: A much larger clone differs by one base, so this may be a read error. The rearrangement uses TRBV9 and TRBJ1-1; no reliable D call. Germline assignment: CDR1 SGDLS and CDR2 YYNGEE. This CDR3 is built from 13 residues. The CDR3 region is CASSHWDGTDAFF. As DNA, the CDR3 is TGTGCCAGCAGCCACTGGGATGGCACTGATGCTTTCTTT.

The chain recombines TRBV10-3 with TRBJ2-2, with 7 bases that match TRBD1. Germline assignment: CDR1 ENHRY and CDR2 SYGVKD. The ends lost 7 bases at V and 3 bases at J; junction bases unmatched: 2. The CDR3 extends over 13 amino acids. The DNA for the CDR3 is TGTGCCATCAATCAGGGGGACACCGGGGAGCTGTTTTTT. It yields the protein CAINQGDTGELFF.

CDR3 in amino acids: CSVVLPRQGNTGELFF. The CDR3 nucleotides read TGCAGCGTTGTTCTGCCCCGACAGGGGAACACCGGGGAGCTGTTTTTT. The chain employs TRBV29-1 and TRBJ2-2; TRBD1 matches at 7 bases. This CDR3 is 16 amino acids long. V was clipped by 4 bases and J by 1 base; unmatched bases: 9. The germline CDR1 and CDR2 sequences are SQVTM and ANQGSEA.

This chain joins TRBV5-6 and TRBJ2-1; weak D call: TRBD2 (6 bases). The length of the CDR3 is 11 residues. Trimming pared 2 bases from V and 13 bases from J, leaving 10 bases between. Germline CDR1 is SGHDT and CDR2 is YYEEEE. CDR3 sequence: CASSLTTSQFF. Here the CDR3 DNA reads TGTGCCAGCAGCTTAACCACTAGCCAGTTCTTC.

A few counts support this clonotype. This chain joins TRBV20-1 and TRBJ2-3; the D is unclear. The CDR3 is made up of 15 amino acids. Trimming took off 0 bases at V and 6 bases at J, with 16 bases between the two ends. Germline CDR1 is DFQATT and CDR2 is SNEGSKA (reference sequence). CDR3 sequence: CSARDATETWDTQYF. The CDR3 DNA reads TGCAGTGCTAGAGATGCCACCGAGACTTGGGATACGCAGTATTTT.

Concerning this clonotype itself: The junction does not match germline at one end; this may be a read error. This chain's CDR3 is CASSTGVLSNRGNTRYF. CDR3 coding DNA: TGTGCCAGCAGCACGGGGGTACTTTCGAACCGAGGAAATACGCGGTATTTT. The V and J genes are TRBV25-1 and TRBJ2-3, with D possibly matching TRBD2 (6 bases). The CDR3 is 17 amino acids. Germline CDR1 is MGHDK and CDR2 is SYGVNS.

This clonotype was observed at least ten times. V and J are TRBV7-8 and TRBJ2-5; possible D gene TRBD2, 6 bases. The V gene lost 5 bases and the J gene lost 4 bases, with 23 bases spanning the gap. The germline CDR1 and CDR2 sequences are SGHVS and FQNEAQ. The CDR3 totals 17 residues. The CDR3 DNA sequence: TGTGCCAGCAGCATCCTTCGGGCGGGACTGAGGCTAGAGACCCAGTACTTC. Protein product: CASSILRAGLRLETQYF.

Regarding this clonotype: The conserved closing phenylalanine or tryptophan is absent in this CDR3, likely reflecting a read error. The chain is built from TRBV20-1 and TRBJ2-3; 7 nucleotides match TRBD2. Trimming took 0 bases from V and 1 from J; bases not matched to a gene: 4. The CDR3 totals 15 residues. The germline gives CDR1 DFQATT, CDR2 SNEGSKA (reference sequence). CDR3: CSARDHLAGTDTQYS. As DNA, the CDR3 is TGCAGTGCTAGAGATCACCTAGCGGGCACAGATACGCAGTATTCT.